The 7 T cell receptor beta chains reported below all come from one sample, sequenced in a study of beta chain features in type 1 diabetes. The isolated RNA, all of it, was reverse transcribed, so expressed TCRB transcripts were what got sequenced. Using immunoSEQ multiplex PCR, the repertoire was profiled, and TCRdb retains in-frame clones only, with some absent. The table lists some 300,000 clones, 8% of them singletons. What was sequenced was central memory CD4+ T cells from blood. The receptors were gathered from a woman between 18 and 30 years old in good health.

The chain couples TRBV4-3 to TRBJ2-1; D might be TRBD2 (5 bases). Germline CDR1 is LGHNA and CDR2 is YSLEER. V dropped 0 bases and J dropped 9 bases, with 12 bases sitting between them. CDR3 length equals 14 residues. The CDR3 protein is CASSQDPASREQFF. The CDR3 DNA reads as TGCGCCAGCAGCCAAGATCCGGCTAGCCGTGAGCAGTTCTTC.

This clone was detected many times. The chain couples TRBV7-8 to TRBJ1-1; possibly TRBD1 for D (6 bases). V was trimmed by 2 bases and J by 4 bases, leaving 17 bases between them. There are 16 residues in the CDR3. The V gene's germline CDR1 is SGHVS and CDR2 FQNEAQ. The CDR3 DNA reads TGTGCCAGCAGCTTAAGGCCGCTCAGGGGAGGCACTGAAGCTTTCTTT. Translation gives CASSLRPLRGGTEAFF.

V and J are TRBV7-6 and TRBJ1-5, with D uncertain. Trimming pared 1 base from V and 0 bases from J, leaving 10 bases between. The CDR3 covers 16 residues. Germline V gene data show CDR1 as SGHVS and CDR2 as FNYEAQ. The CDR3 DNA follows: TGTGCCAGCAGCTTAGAGAGTGGATATAGCAATCAGCCCCAGCATTTT. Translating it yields CASSLESGYSNQPQHF.

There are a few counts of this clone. The DNA for the CDR3 is TGTGCCAGCAGTGCCTCCTCCTACGAGCAGTACGTC. Amino acids: CASSASSYEQYV. The chain has TRBV2 and TRBJ2-7; D is unresolved. CDR1 and CDR2 (germline): SNHLY, FYNNEI. The length of the CDR3 is 12 residues. The ends were cut back, 4 bases at V and 0 bases at J, with 4 bases in the middle.

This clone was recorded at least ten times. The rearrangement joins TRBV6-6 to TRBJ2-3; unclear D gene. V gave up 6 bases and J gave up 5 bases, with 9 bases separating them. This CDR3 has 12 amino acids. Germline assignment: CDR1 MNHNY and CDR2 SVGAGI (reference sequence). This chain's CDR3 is CASSPQVDTQYF. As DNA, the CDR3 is TGTGCCAGCAGCCCTCAGGTAGATACGCAGTATTTT.

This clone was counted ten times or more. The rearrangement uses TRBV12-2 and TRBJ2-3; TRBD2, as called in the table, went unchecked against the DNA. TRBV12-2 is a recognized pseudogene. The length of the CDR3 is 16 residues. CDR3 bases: TGTGCAAGTCGCTTAGTGGCGGGGGGAATGTCAGATACGCAGTATTTT. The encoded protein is CASRLVAGGMSDTQYF.

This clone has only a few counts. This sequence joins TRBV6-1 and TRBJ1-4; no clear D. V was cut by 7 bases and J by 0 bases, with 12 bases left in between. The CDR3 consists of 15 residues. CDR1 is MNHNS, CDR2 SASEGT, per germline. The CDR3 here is CASIAPLATNEKLFF. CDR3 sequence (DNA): TGTGCCAGCATTGCGCCTCTTGCAACTAATGAAAAACTGTTTTTT.